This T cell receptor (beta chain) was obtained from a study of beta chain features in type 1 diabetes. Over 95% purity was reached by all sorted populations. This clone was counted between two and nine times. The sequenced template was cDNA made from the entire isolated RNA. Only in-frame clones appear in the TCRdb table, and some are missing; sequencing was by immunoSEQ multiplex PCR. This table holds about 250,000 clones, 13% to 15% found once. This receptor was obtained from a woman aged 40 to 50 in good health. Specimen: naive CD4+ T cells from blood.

The chain's CDR3 is CASSLEGSGGSETQYF. The CDR3, as DNA: TGCGCCAGCAGCTTGGAAGGTAGCGGGGGGTCTGAGACCCAGTACTTC. The V and J genes are TRBV5-1 and TRBJ2-5; the match to TRBD2 covers 10 bases. V was pared by 0 bases and J by 5 bases, with 7 bases of the junction left unmatched. CDR3 length: 16 residues. Germline CDR1 and CDR2: SGHRS and YFSETQ.